The clone carrying this TCR beta chain has at least ten counts. Its specificity is unknown. The sample comes from a study of T-cell memory formation after mild COVID-19. TCRdb fed the 5' RACE reads into MiXCR, producing one record per CDR3 protein. The sample lists around 200,000 distinct CDR3 sequences; over 7.5% were seen once. Overall study findings and caveats: CM and EM subsets held most contracting CD4+ clones; EMRA held CD8+ ones.

The receptor's source is a man between 18 and 35 years old who had mild COVID-19 (a few samples of this study predate the infection). Cell type and time point are not known. Sequencing was carried out using PBMCs or a T cell subset sorted from them (not recorded which).

The CDR3 nucleotides read TGTGCCAGCAGCTTAGATTACCAGAACACTGAAGCTTTCTTT. It encodes CASSLDYQNTEAFF. V gene TRBV7-2 combines with J gene TRBJ1-1; unclear D gene. The V gene lost 1 base and the J gene lost 1 base, with 7 bases spanning the gap. CDR1 and CDR2 from the germline V gene are SGHTA and FQGNSA. The CDR3 runs 14 residues.